A single sample is the source of the 4 T cell receptor beta chains below, sequenced in a study of blood T cells in healthy people across ages. Through a sample-barcoded 5' primer and a J-beta primer mix, a second PCR was run for about 6 to 12 cycles. TCRdb fed the 5' RACE reads into MiXCR, producing one record per CDR3 protein. The sample carries some 730,000 distinct CDR3 sequences, about 20% recorded once. The specimen was blood. The receptors were sampled from a man in his sixties or seventies in good health.

This clonotype came up a few times. Written as DNA, the CDR3 is TGTGCCAGCAGTGAACTCAGGTTTGGGGCTGAAGCTTTCTTT. It encodes CASSELRFGAEAFF. The chain recombines TRBV6-1 with TRBJ1-1; no reliable D call. Deletions cut 2 bases from V and 6 bases from J, with 13 bases between. The V gene's germline CDR1 is MNHNS and CDR2 SASEGT. This CDR3 region has 14 residues.

The chain is built from TRBV7-2 and TRBJ2-6; 7 nucleotides align to TRBD1. The CDR3 spans 17 residues. With V trimmed by 7 bases and J by 0 bases, 9 bases remained unmatched. The germline V gene has CDR1 SGHTA and CDR2 FQGNSA. CDR3 DNA sequence: TGTGCCAGCAAGGGCGCAGGGGGTTCCTCTGGGGCCAACGTCCTGACTTTC. Translating it yields CASKGAGGSSGANVLTF.

Many counts were recorded for this clonotype. The chain employs TRBV6-5 and TRBJ2-3, with D perhaps given as TRBD1 or TRBD2 (6 bases each). The length of the CDR3 is 14 residues. CDR1 is MNHEY, CDR2 SVGAGI, per germline. The V gene lost 10 bases and the J gene lost 2 bases, with 16 bases spanning the gap. Here the CDR3 DNA reads TGTGCCACCACCGAGGGGGGCGACACAGATACGCAGTATTTT. It translates to CATTEGGDTDTQYF.

As concerns this clonotype: One end of the junction fails to match germline, which may point to a read error. The chain links TRBV10-3 to TRBJ2-1; no firm D call. The CDR3 is made up of 15 amino acids. Germline-derived CDR1 and CDR2 are ENHRY and SYGVKD. CDR3 DNA sequence: TGTGTCATCAGTGCCGGAGCCTCCTCCTACAATGAGCAGTTCTTC. Its translation: CVISAGASSYNEQFF.